The count of the clone carrying this TCR beta chain is one. Germline lookup yields CDR1 SNHLY and CDR2 FYNNEI. This CDR3 has 11 residues. V was clipped by 10 bases and J by 8 bases, with 11 bases between them. TCRdb's table, derived via immunoSEQ multiplex PCR, lists solely in-frame clones and lacks some. Here the sample spans 630,000 or so clones, 95% to 98% being singletons. The data originate from a study of shared clonotypes between healthy human individuals. Terminally differentiated effector memory CD45RA+ cells were excluded by CCR7 positive selection of CD45RO-negative cells. The TCR sequence derives from a man aged 25 to 40 in good health. The source material was naive CD8+ T cells sorted from blood. This chain connects TRBV2 to TRBJ1-4; D perhaps matches TRBD1 (5 bases). The CDR3 sequence: CATLRGEKLFF. In nucleotides, the CDR3 is TGTGCCACCCTACGGGGCGAAAAACTGTTTTTT.